The entry below describes one T cell receptor beta chain. Antigen: not known. One base away lies a much larger clone, so this may be a sequencing read error. The data are from a study of CD8+CD57+ T cells in acquired aplastic anemia. Study-wide background: Yields of DNA that came from sorted CD4+ and CD8+ cells averaged roughly 3 ug.

Trimming took off 3 bases at V and 1 base at J, with 14 bases between the two ends. Germline V lookup: CDR1 SGDLS, CDR2 YYNGEE. The CDR3 spans 15 residues. Study-wide findings and caveats: In common between the patients and the controls were approximately 28 CD8+ CDR3 sequences.

Previously, flow cytometry had revealed CD8+CD57+ cell expansion in the patients chosen for sequencing. Genomic DNA was employed as the template in profiling TCR beta VDJ and CDR3. TCRdb recomputed calls from the reads with MiXCR, one row per CDR3 protein. The sample records about 160,000 distinct CDR3 sequences, 45% to 55% being singletons. The specimen was sorted CD4+, CD8+, or CD8+CD57+ T cells (not recorded which) from PBMCs. The chain combines TRBV9 with TRBJ2-7; D remains ambiguous. This clonotype was obtained from a human donor with aplastic anemia. The CDR3 nucleotides read TGTGCCAGCAGCGGTGGTTCAGAGGCTTCCTACGAGCAGTACTTC. Translating it yields CASSGGSEASYEQYF.